This T cell receptor (beta chain) was recorded in a study of T cells in localized non-small cell lung cancer. Study outcomes and limitations: Higher blood T cell density went with longer overall survival. Median roughly 57 top-100 tumor clones were shared with paired adjacent lung.

V shed 2 bases and J shed 5 bases, with 18 bases lying between them. Germline V lookup: CDR1 MDHEN, CDR2 SYDVKM. This CDR3 is 16 amino acids long. Profiling relied on immunoSEQ multiplex PCR, and the TCRdb table lists in-frame clones only, not all of them. The sample lists some 30,000 clones, about 91% occurring once. Details on this clone: No antigen is known for it.

This specimen was PBMCs, taken before any cancer treatment. This chain uses TRBV28 with TRBJ1-1; possibly TRBD1 for D (6 bases). This clonotype originated in a man aged 35 to 69 with stage II lung adenocarcinoma. CDR3 region: CASSLRRGAWKTEAFF. CDR3 coding DNA: TGTGCCAGCAGTTTACGGAGGGGGGCGTGGAAAACTGAAGCTTTCTTT.